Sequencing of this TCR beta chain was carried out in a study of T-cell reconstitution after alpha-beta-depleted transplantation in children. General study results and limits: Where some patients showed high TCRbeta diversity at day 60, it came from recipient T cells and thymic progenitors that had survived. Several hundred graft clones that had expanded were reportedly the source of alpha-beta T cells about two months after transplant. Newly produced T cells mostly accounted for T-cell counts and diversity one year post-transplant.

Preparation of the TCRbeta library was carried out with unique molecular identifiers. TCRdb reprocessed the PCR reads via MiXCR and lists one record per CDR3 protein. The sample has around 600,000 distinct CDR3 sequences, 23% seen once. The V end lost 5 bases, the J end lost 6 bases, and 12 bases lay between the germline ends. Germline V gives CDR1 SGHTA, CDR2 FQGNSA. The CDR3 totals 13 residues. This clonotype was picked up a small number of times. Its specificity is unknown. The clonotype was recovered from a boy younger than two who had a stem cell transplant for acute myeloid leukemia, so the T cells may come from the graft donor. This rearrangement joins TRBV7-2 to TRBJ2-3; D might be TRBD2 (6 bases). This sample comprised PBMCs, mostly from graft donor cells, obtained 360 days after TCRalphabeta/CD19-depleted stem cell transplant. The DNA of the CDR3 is TGTGCCAGCAGCCCCTTTGGAGGGGATACGCAGTATTTT. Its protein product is CASSPFGGDTQYF.